Listed below are T cell receptor beta chains from one sample, sequenced in a study of blood T cell repertoires in COVID-19. Data came from immunoSEQ multiplex PCR; TCRdb stores just in-frame clones and leaves some out. The sample contains 310,000 or so clones, more than 80% of which appear only once. What was sequenced was PBMCs or T cells enriched from blood (not recorded which). The receptors here all came from a woman in her 30s who had recovered from COVID-19. Both conserved end residues are trimmed from each CDR3. Size values are once, few and many counts, or a class for expanded clones, and some rows have none.

>TRBV12-3/TRBV12-4|TRBJ1-2|NA
ASSPLHFYGYT
>TRBV29-1|TRBJ2-7|NA
SVGASLSSYEQY
>TRBV7-9|TRBJ2-7|NA
ASSSPSGSHSYEQY
>TRBV20-1|TRBJ1-5|NA
SASSGVNQPQH
>TRBV7-2|TRBJ2-1|NA
ASSRSDSGTRASREQF
>TRBV6-2/TRBV6-3|TRBJ2-7|once
ASSALNRAPYEQY
>TRBV5-1|TRBJ2-7|NA
ASSPGQGRGEQY
>TRBV28|TRBJ2-3|NA
ASSSGFPDTQY
>TRBV28|TRBJ2-1|NA
ASSSPYGRVSYNEQF
>TRBV29-1|TRBJ1-5|NA
SVEDSDGGHQPQH
>TRBV6-2/TRBV6-3|TRBJ2-2|NA
ASSYVLAGLANTGELF
>TRBV29-1|TRBJ2-2|NA
SVELAGLNTGELF
>TRBV20-1|TRBJ1-2|NA
SGQGDYGYT
>TRBV5-1|TRBJ1-2|NA
ASSYGTVDVVGYT
>TRBV27|TRBJ1-1|NA
ASSGGTAYNTEAF
>TRBV30|TRBJ2-7|NA
AWSAGTGRYEQY
>TRBV27|TRBJ1-5|NA
ASSVGTGGNQPQH
>TRBV7-9|TRBJ2-1|NA
ASSPLTHNEQF
>TRBV28|TRBJ1-5|once
ASSLGGVGNQPQH
>TRBV18|TRBJ2-3|NA
ASSPTSGRAEEY
>TRBV6-5|TRBJ1-1|few
ASSYCCGIDTEAF
>TRBV9|TRBJ2-1|NA
ASSVGPGYNEQF
>TRBV5-5|TRBJ1-4|NA
ASSPVTSRNNEKLF
>TRBV6-5|TRBJ1-1|NA
ASRPGQGLTEAF
>TRBV5-1|TRBJ2-7|once
ASSLELAGEDEQY
>TRBV20-1|TRBJ1-1|NA
SASPGANTEAF
>TRBV19|TRBJ2-7|NA
ASSNRDSASYEQY
>TRBV7-3|TRBJ2-7|NA
ASSSDRVHEQY
>TRBV3-1/TRBV3-2|TRBJ2-5|NA
ASRARDNGTQY
>TRBV29-1|TRBJ2-3|once
SVGVTDTQY
>TRBV5-1|TRBJ2-1|NA
ASSLEIADYNEQF
>TRBV10-1|TRBJ2-5|NA
ASSESLGQGSETQY
>TRBV2|TRBJ2-5|NA
ASSYGTSGLGETQY
>TRBV7-3|TRBJ1-6|NA
ASSLIRESRKRPTPLH
>TRBV28|TRBJ2-7|NA
ASSSPGTSAYEQY
>TRBV25-1|TRBJ1-2|NA
ASSDKTGVGYT
>TRBV10-3|TRBJ2-7|NA
AISESGRNEQY
>TRBV27|TRBJ1-1|NA
ASSLLTGVNTEAF
>TRBV7-2|TRBJ2-3|NA
ASSLELSRGGTDTQY
>TRBV5-6|TRBJ2-2|NA
ASSLAGGRHTGELF
>TRBV11-3|TRBJ1-3|NA
ASSLNGQGLENTIY
>TRBV6-5|TRBJ2-3|NA
ASRGGAESTDTQY
>TRBV3-1/TRBV3-2|TRBJ2-1|NA
ASSQDQREGEQF
>TRBV28|TRBJ2-2|once
ASLNTGELF
>TRBV19|TRBJ2-2|few
ASSFAAGQGIGELF
>TRBV28|TRBJ1-1|once
ASATGAGNTEAF
>TRBV3-1/TRBV3-2|TRBJ1-2|NA
ASSRFQEAYGYT
>TRBV12-5|TRBJ1-5|NA
ASGLVGDRNQPQH
>TRBV19|TRBJ1-4|NA
ASRLRDRVEKLF
>TRBV2|TRBJ1-5|NA
ASVEGWSEPQH
>TRBV9|TRBJ2-5|NA
ASSAGASGTVQETQY
>TRBV5-6|TRBJ2-1|NA
ASGLAGGWTYNEQF
>TRBV28|TRBJ2-3|NA
ASSAIAGYTDTQY
>TRBV9|TRBJ2-2|NA
ASSVGGGRGELF